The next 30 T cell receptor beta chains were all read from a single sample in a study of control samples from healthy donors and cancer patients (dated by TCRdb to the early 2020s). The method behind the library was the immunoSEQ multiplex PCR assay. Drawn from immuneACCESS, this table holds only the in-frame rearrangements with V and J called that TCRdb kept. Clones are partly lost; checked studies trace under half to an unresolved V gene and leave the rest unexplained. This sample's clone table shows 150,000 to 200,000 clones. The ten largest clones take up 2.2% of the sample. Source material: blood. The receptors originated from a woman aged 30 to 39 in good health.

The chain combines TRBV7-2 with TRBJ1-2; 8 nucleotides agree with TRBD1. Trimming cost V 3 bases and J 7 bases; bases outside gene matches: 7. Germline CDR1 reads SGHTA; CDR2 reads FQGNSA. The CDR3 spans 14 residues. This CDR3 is CASSFVRTGSGYTF. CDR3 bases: TGTGCCAGCAGCTTCGTCAGGACAGGGAGTGGCTACACCTTC. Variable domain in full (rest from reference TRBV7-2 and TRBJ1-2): GAGVSQSPSNKVTEKGKDVELRCDPISGHTALYWYRQSLGQGLEFLIYFQGNSAPDKSGLPSDRFSAERTGGSVSTLTIQRTQQEDSAVYLCASSFVRTGSGYTFGSGTRLTVV.

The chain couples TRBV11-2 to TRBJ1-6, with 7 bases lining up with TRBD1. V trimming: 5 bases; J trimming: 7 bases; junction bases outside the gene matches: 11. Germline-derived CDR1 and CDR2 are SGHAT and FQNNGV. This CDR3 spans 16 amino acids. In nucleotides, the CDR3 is TGTGCCAGCAGCGCAACCAACCGGGACAGCAATTCACCCCTCCACTTT. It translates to CASSATNRDSNSPLHF.

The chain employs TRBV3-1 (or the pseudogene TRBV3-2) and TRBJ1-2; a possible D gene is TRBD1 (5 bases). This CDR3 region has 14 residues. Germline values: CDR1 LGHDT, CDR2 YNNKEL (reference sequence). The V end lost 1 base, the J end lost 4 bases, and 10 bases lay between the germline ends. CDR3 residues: CASSQATGSYGYTF. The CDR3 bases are TGTGCCAGCAGCCAAGCTACAGGCTCCTATGGCTACACCTTC.

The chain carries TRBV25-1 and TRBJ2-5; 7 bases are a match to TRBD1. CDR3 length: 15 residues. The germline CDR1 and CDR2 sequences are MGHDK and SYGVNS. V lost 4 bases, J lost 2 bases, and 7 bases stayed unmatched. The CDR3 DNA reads TGTGCCAGCAGTGGAAACAGGGGCCAGCAAGAGACCCAGTACTTC. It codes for CASSGNRGQQETQYF.

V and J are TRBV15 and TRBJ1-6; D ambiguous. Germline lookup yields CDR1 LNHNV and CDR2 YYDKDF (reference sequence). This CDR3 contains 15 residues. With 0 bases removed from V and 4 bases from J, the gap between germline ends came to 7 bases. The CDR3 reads CATSRDGLYNSPLHF. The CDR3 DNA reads TGTGCCACCAGCAGAGATGGGCTGTATAATTCACCCCTCCACTTT.

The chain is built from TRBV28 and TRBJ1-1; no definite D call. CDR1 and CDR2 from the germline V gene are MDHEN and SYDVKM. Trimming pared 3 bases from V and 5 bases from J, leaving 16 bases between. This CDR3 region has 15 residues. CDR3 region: CASSFPRDRGTEAFF. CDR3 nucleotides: TGTGCCAGCAGTTTTCCAAGGGATAGAGGAACTGAAGCTTTCTTT. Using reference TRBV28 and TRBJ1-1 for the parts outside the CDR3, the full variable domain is DVKVTQSSRYLVKRTGEKVFLECVQDMDHENMFWYRQDPGLGLRLIYFSYDVKMKEKGDIPEGYSVSREKKERFSLILESASTNQTSMYLCASSFPRDRGTEAFFGQGTRLTVV.

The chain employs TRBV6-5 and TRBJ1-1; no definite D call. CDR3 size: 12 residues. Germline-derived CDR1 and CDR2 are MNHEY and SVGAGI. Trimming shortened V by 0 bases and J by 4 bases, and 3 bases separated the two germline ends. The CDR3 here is CASSYSSTEAFF. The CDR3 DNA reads TGTGCCAGCAGTTACTCGAGCACTGAAGCTTTCTTT.

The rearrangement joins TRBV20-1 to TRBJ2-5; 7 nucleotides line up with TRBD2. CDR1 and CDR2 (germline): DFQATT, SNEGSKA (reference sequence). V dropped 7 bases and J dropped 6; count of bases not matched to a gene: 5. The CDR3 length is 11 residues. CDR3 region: CSEERGQTQYF. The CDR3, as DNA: TGCAGTGAGGAGCGGGGTCAGACCCAGTACTTC.

The CDR3 DNA is TGTGCCAGCAGCTTGGCAGCGGGGGCCTACAATGAGCAGTTCTTC. Protein product: CASSLAAGAYNEQFF. The V call is TRBV5-6, the J call TRBJ2-1; TRBD2 agrees at 8 bases. V dropped 0 bases and J dropped 2; count of bases not matched to a gene: 1. The V gene's germline CDR1 is SGHDT and CDR2 YYEEEE. There are 15 residues in the CDR3.

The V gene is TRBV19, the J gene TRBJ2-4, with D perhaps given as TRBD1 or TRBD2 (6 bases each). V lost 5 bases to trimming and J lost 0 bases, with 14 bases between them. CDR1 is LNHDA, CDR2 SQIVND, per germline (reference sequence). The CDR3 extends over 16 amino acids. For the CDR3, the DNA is TGTGCCAGTAGTCCGCCGGGGGCCTTAGCCAAAAACATTCAGTACTTC. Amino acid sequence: CASSPPGALAKNIQYF.

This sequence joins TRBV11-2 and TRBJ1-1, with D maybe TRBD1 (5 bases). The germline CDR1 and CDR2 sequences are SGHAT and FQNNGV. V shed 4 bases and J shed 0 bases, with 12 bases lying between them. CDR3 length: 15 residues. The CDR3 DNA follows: TGTGCCAGCAGCTCCAGGGACGAAGTGAACACTGAAGCTTTCTTT. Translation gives CASSSRDEVNTEAFF.

In nucleotides, the CDR3 is TGTGCCAGCAGTCTCAGCGTCGGGACGGCGAACACCGGGGAGCTGTTTTTT. Its translation: CASSLSVGTANTGELFF. The genes are TRBV28 and TRBJ2-2; D is perhaps TRBD1 or TRBD2 (5 bases each). The V and J ends lost 5 bases and 0 bases respectively, with 16 bases between them. This CDR3 spans 17 amino acids. Germline CDR1 MDHEN, CDR2 SYDVKM.

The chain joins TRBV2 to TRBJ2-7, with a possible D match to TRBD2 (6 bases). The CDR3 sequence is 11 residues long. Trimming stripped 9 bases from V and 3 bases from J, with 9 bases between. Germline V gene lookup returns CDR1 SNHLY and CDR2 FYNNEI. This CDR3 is CARGGRYEQYF. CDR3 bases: TGTGCCAGAGGAGGGCGCTACGAGCAGTACTTC.

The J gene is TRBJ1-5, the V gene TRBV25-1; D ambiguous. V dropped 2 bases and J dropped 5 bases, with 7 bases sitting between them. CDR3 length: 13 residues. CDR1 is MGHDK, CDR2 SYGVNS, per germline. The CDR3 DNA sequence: TGTGCCAGCAGTGAAGCGGGGTATCAGCCCCAGCATTTT. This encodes CASSEAGYQPQHF.

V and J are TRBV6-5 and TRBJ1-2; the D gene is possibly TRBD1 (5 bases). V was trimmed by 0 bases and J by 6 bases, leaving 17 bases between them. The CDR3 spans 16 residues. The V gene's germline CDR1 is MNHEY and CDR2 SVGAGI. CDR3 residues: CASSYSSAGLTDGYTF. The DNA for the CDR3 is TGTGCCAGCAGTTACTCGAGTGCAGGGCTTACCGATGGCTACACCTTC.

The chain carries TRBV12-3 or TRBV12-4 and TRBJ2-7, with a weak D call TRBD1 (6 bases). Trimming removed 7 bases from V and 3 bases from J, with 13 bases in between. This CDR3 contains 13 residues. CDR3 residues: CASTTDRNYEQYF. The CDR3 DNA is TGTGCCAGCACCACTGACAGGAACTACGAGCAGTACTTC.

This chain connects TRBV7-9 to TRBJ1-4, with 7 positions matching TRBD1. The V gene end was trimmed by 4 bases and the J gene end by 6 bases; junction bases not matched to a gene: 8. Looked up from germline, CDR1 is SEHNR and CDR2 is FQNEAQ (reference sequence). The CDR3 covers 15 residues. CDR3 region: CASSSRDRRDEKLFF. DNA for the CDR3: TGTGCCAGCAGCTCCAGGGACAGACGTGATGAAAAACTGTTTTTT.

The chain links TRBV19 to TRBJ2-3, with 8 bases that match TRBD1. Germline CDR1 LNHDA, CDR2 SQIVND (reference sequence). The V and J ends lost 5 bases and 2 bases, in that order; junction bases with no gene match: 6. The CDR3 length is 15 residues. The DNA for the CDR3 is TGTGCCAGTAGTCCCTGGGACAGGTACACAGATACGCAGTATTTT. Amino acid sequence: CASSPWDRYTDTQYF.

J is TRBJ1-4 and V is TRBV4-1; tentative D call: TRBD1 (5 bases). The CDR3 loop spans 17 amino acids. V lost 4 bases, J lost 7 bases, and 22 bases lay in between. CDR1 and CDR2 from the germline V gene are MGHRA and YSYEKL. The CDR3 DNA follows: TGCGCCAGCAGCCTCCAAAGGGGTGCGGCTGAGGGTGAAAAACTGTTTTTT. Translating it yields CASSLQRGAAEGEKLFF.

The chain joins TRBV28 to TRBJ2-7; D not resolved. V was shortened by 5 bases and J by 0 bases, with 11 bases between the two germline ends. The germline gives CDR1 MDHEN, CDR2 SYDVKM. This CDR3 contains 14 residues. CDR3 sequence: CASSQHRYSYEQYF. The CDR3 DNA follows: TGTGCCAGCAGTCAACATCGCTACTCCTACGAGCAGTACTTC.

The CDR3 region is CASSPTGQTDTQYF. The DNA for the CDR3 is TGTGCCAGCAGTCCTACGGGTCAAACAGATACGCAGTATTTT. The chain carries TRBV6-5 and TRBJ2-3, with D hard to call. Per the germline V gene, CDR1 is MNHEY and CDR2 is SVGAGI. The CDR3 is 14 residues long. V shed 5 bases and J shed 3 bases, with 12 bases lying between them.

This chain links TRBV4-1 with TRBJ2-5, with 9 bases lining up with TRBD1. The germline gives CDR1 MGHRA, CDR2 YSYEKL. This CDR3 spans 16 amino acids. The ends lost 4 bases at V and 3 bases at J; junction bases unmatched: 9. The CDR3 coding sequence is TGCGCCAGCAGCCGGGTAAGGGGACAGGGAGAAGAGACCCAGTACTTC. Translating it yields CASSRVRGQGEETQYF.

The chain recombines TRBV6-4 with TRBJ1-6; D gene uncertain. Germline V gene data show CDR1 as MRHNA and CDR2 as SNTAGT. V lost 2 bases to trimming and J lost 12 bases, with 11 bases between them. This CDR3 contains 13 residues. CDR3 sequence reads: CASSDGGFRPLHF. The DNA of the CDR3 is TGTGCCAGCAGTGACGGTGGGTTCCGACCCCTCCACTTT.

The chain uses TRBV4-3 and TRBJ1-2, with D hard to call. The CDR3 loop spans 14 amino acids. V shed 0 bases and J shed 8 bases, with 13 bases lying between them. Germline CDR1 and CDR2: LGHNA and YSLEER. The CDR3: CASSQERKRYGYTF. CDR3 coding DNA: TGCGCCAGCAGCCAAGAACGTAAACGGTACGGCTACACCTTC.

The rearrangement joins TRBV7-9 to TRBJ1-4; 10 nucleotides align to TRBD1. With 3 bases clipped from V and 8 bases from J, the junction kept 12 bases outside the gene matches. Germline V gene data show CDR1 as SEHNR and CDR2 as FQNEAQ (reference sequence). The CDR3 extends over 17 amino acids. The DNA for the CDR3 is TGTGCCAGCAGCTTCTTAACAACCGGGACAGGGGAAGAAAAACTGTTTTTT. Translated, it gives CASSFLTTGTGEEKLFF.

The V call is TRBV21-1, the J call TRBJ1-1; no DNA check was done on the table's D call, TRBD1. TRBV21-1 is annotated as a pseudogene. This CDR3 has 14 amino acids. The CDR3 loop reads CASSKGTGDTEAFF. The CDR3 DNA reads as TGTGCCAGCAGCAAAGGGACAGGGGACACTGAAGCTTTCTTT.

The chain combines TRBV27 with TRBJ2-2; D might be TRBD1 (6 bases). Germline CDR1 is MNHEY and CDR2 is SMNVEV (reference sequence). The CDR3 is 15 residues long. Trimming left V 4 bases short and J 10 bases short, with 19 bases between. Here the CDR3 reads CASSSQRHRGQELFF. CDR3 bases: TGTGCCAGCAGTTCTCAGAGACACCGGGGACAGGAGCTGTTTTTT.

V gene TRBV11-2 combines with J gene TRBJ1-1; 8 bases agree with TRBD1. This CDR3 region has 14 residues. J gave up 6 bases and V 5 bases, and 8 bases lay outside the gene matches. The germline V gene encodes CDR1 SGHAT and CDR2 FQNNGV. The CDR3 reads CASSPRQGWAEAFF. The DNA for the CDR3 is TGTGCCAGCAGCCCGAGACAGGGGTGGGCTGAAGCTTTCTTT.

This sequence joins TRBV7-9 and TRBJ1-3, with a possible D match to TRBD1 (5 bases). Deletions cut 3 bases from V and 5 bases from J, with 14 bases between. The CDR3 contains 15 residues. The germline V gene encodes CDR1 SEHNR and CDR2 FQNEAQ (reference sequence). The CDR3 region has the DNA TGTGCCAGCAGCTTTGGGGAGGGACGGAGAAACACCATATATTTT. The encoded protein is CASSFGEGRRNTIYF.

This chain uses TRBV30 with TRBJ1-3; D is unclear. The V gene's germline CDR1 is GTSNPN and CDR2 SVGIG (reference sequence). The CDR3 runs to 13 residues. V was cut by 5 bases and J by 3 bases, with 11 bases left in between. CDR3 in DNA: TGTGCCTGGGGTGGGTTCCATGGAAACACCATATATTTT. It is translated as CAWGGFHGNTIYF.